Shown below are 20 T cell receptor beta chains from a single sample sequenced in a study of T cells in Graves' hyperthyroidism and ophthalmopathy. Using RNA transcripts as the source, TCR beta CDR3 regions were amplified. The HTBI primer set drove a first-round RT-PCR of the TCR CDR3. TCRdb re-derived calls from the multiplex PCR reads in MiXCR, one entry per CDR3 protein. This table has 700,000 to 850,000 distinct CDR3 sequences, 35% appearing once. Sequences were obtained from blood. The origin of the receptors is a woman in her thirties or forties with Graves' hyperthyroidism.

Note on this clonotype: This is likely an artifact of a read error, given a far larger clone one base away. V usage is TRBV7-2 and J usage is TRBJ2-7, with D possibly TRBD2 on 6 matching bases. The CDR3 spans 12 residues. In germline, CDR1 is SGHTA, CDR2 FQGNSA. In DNA, the CDR3 is TGTGCCAGCAGTTTCGGGGGTTACGAGCGGTACTTC. Translated, it gives CASSFGGYERYF.

The chain links TRBV7-9 to TRBJ1-5; no definite D call. CDR3 length: 13 amino acids. Germline V gives CDR1 SEHNR, CDR2 FQNEAQ (reference sequence). Trimming took off 5 bases at V and 9 bases at J, with 14 bases between the two ends. The CDR3 nucleotides read TGTGCCAGCAGCCTCCAAGCAGCGGGGCCCCAGCATTTT. Protein: CASSLQAAGPQHF. The variable domain in full, completed from reference TRBV7-9 and TRBJ1-5, reads DTGVSQNPRHKITKRGQNVTFRCDPISEHNRLYWYRQTLGQGPEFLTYFQNEAQLEKSRLLSDRFSAERPKGSFSTLEIQRTEQGDSAMYLCASSLQAAGPQHFGDGTRLSIL.

This rearrangement joins TRBV10-2 to TRBJ2-3; TRBD2 matches at 7 bases. Trimming at V came to 9 bases and at J to 4 bases, leaving 19 bases not matched to a gene. The germline V gene encodes CDR1 WSHSY and CDR2 SAAADI. The CDR3 runs to 17 residues. The CDR3 DNA sequence: TGCGCCAGTAGAGAAATACGAGGACTAGATCCCGCAGATACGCAGTATTTT. Translation gives CASREIRGLDPADTQYF.

To note about this clonotype: A much larger clone differs from this one at a single base, so this may be a read error. This chain uses TRBV6-6 with TRBJ1-2, with D perhaps TRBD1 (5 bases). CDR3 length: 12 amino acids. The germline V gene has CDR1 MNHNY and CDR2 SVGAGI (reference sequence). Trimming took 11 bases from V and 6 from J, leaving 16 bases between them. For the CDR3, the DNA is TGTGCCTGCACGGGGGGAGGCGATGGCTACACCTTC. Its translation is CACTGGGDGYTF.

The chain combines TRBV12-3 or TRBV12-4 with TRBJ2-7; no reliable D call. The V end was cut by 5 bases, the J end by 7 bases, with 18 bases between. The CDR3 runs to 14 residues. CDR3 amino acids: CASSTPGVPEEQYF. CDR3 DNA: TGTGCCAGCAGTACCCCCGGTGTCCCCGAGGAGCAGTACTTC.

V usage is TRBV15 and J usage is TRBJ1-2; 8 bases line up with TRBD1. This CDR3 has 17 amino acids. In germline, CDR1 is LNHNV, CDR2 YYDKDF (reference sequence). The junction had 12 bases not matched to a gene; V was cut back by 0 bases and J by 6 bases. Here the CDR3 reads CATSRDVTGGNHHGYTF. The CDR3 region has the DNA TGTGCCACCAGCAGAGATGTAACAGGGGGAAATCATCATGGCTACACCTTC.

This clonotype came up many times. The J gene is TRBJ1-5, the V gene TRBV20-1, with TRBD1 matching 9 bases. The CDR3 spans 16 residues. Germline CDR1 and CDR2: DFQATT and SNEGSKA (reference sequence). After removal of 0 bases from V and 7 bases from J, the junction contained 10 bases not matched to a gene. In DNA, the CDR3 is TGCAGTGCTAGAGATATAACGGGACAGGGTTTCCAGCCCCAGCATTTT. It is translated as CSARDITGQGFQPQHF.

This chain joins TRBV19 and TRBJ2-2, with 9 positions matching TRBD1. The ends lost 6 bases at V and 6 bases at J; junction bases unmatched: 11. Looked up from germline, CDR1 is LNHDA and CDR2 is SQIVND (reference sequence). The CDR3 consists of 16 residues. Here the CDR3 DNA reads TGTGCCAGTAGGGAGACAGGGGGAGGAATAGCCGGGGAGCTGTTTTTT. Translation: CASRETGGGIAGELFF.

Many counts were recorded for this clonotype. This chain connects TRBV6-5 to TRBJ1-1; no clear D gene. This CDR3 has 14 residues. Germline CDR1 is MNHEY and CDR2 is SVGAGI. Trimming removed 7 bases at V and 1 base at J, with 13 bases between. CDR3 DNA: TGTGCCAGCACCAACGAGAATCCGAACACTGAAGCTTTCTTT. Encoded protein: CASTNENPNTEAFF.

V gene TRBV29-1 combines with J gene TRBJ1-2; 10 nucleotides line up with TRBD1. Looked up from germline, CDR1 is SQVTM and CDR2 is ANQGSEA. V trimming: 4 bases; J trimming: 8 bases; junction bases outside the gene matches: 19. This CDR3 is 17 amino acids long. The CDR3 nucleotides are TGCAGCGTTGTTTATTGGGACAGGGGATCTCGCGGAATGGGCTACACCTTC. Translated: CSVVYWDRGSRGMGYTF.

For this clonotype: At one end the junction does not follow the germline gene, possibly because of a read error. The chain carries TRBV7-2 and TRBJ2-5; 10 bases align to TRBD2. In germline, CDR1 is SGHTA, CDR2 FQGNSA. The CDR3 is 15 residues long. The CDR3 protein is CASSRTSGDPETQYF. DNA for the CDR3: TGCGCCAGCAGCCGTACTAGCGGGGACCCAGAGACCCAGTACTTC. The full variable domain, completed using reference TRBV7-2 and TRBJ2-5, is GAGVSQSPSNKVTEKGKDVELRCDPISGHTALYWYRQSLGQGLEFLIYFQGNSAPDKSGLPSDRFSAERTGGSVSTLTIQRTQQEDSAVYLCASSRTSGDPETQYFGPGTRLLVL.

This clonotype has a handful of counts. The chain carries TRBV19 and TRBJ1-3, with D uncertain. Trimming took off 5 bases at V and 0 bases at J, with 14 bases between the two ends. The CDR3 runs 16 residues. Germline CDR1 LNHDA, CDR2 SQIVND (reference sequence). CDR3 amino acids: CASSEAVGFSGNTIYF. The CDR3 nucleotides are TGTGCCAGTAGTGAGGCCGTGGGATTCTCTGGAAACACCATATATTTT. The variable domain in full, completed from reference TRBV19 and TRBJ1-3, reads DGGITQSPKYLFRKEGQNVTLSCEQNLNHDAMYWYRQDPGQGLRLIYYSQIVNDFQKGDIAEGYSVSREKKESFPLTVTSAQKNPTAFYLCASSEAVGFSGNTIYFGEGSWLTVV.

The chain links TRBV5-1 to TRBJ2-7; D is perhaps TRBD1 (6 bases). The length of the CDR3 is 17 residues. The V gene lost 5 bases and the J gene lost 2 bases, with 23 bases spanning the gap. CDR1 is SGHRS, CDR2 YFSETQ, per germline. For the CDR3, the DNA is TGCGCCAGCAGGGGTTACATGGACAGATCGGGCCCCTACGAGCAGTACTTC. Its protein product is CASRGYMDRSGPYEQYF.

In its sample, this clonotype was seen a few times. The chain is built from TRBV3-1 and TRBJ2-5, with D maybe TRBD1 (5 bases). V lost 6 bases, J lost 2 bases, and 10 bases lay in between. This CDR3 has 13 amino acids. Germline V gene data show CDR1 as LGHDT and CDR2 as YNNKEL (reference sequence). CDR3 nucleotides: TGTGCCAGCAGACAGGAGTTACAAGAGACCCAGTACTTC. Its protein product is CASRQELQETQYF.

Regarding this clonotype: Given a much more abundant clone one base away, this may be a read error. The rearrangement joins TRBV9 to TRBJ2-7; the match to TRBD1 covers 7 bases. There are 14 residues in the CDR3. The V and J ends lost 3 bases and 6 bases, in that order; junction bases with no gene match: 9. The V gene's germline CDR1 is SGDLS and CDR2 YYNGEE. Here the CDR3 reads CASSARTGLREQYF. CDR3 in DNA: TGTGCCAGCAGCGCCCGGACAGGTCTCCGCGAGCAGTACTTC.

The chain carries TRBV6-5 and TRBJ1-6; 7 bases fit TRBD1. The germline gives CDR1 MNHEY, CDR2 SVGAGI. This CDR3 is built from 14 residues. The V segment lost 2 bases and the J segment 9 bases; nucleotides outside the gene matches: 4. CDR3 DNA: TGTGCCAGCAGTTACACAGGGGACGGTTCACCCCTCCACTTT. Translation gives CASSYTGDGSPLHF.

This chain uses TRBV12-3 or TRBV12-4 with TRBJ2-7; perhaps TRBD1 as D (5 bases). The CDR3 spans 13 residues. V lost 2 bases, J lost 7 bases, and 12 bases lay in between. CDR3: CASSLQPGHEQYF. CDR3 DNA: TGTGCCAGCAGTTTACAGCCAGGGCATGAGCAGTACTTC.

The chain joins TRBV4-3 to TRBJ2-1; D unclear. The CDR3 is made up of 13 amino acids. CDR1 and CDR2 (germline): LGHNA, YSLEER. V lost 5 bases, J lost 6 bases, and 11 bases lay in between. This chain's CDR3 is CASSFGGGNEQFF. CDR3 coding DNA: TGCGCCAGCAGCTTCGGCGGCGGCAATGAGCAGTTCTTC.

The chain is built from TRBV15 and TRBJ1-5; D is undetermined. The germline CDR1 and CDR2 sequences are LNHNV and YYDKDF (reference sequence). The CDR3 runs 15 residues. The germline V and J ends were trimmed by 10 bases and 0 bases, with 16 bases remaining between them. CDR3 loop: CASSPTDTSNQPQHF. The CDR3 DNA reads as TGTGCCAGCTCACCAACAGACACTAGCAATCAGCCCCAGCATTTT. The whole variable domain, filled in from reference TRBV15 and TRBJ1-5, reads DAMVIQNPRYQVTQFGKPVTLSCSQTLNHNVMYWYQQKSSQAPKLLFHYYDKDFNNEADTPDNFQSRRPNTSFCFLDIRSPGLGDTAMYLCASSPTDTSNQPQHFGDGTRLSIL.

The genes are TRBV5-8 and TRBJ1-2; 8 bases agree with TRBD1. Per germline, CDR1 SGHTS and CDR2 YDEGEE. With V trimmed by 0 bases and J by 2 bases, 6 bases remained unmatched. This CDR3 has 16 residues. This chain's CDR3 is CASSLARQGANYGYTF. As DNA, the CDR3 is TGTGCCAGCAGCTTGGCCAGGCAGGGGGCCAACTATGGCTACACCTTC.